These 2 T cell receptor beta chains were sequenced from one sample in a study of Ad26.COV2.S vaccination and SARS-CoV-2 variants. Sequenced by immunoSEQ multiplex PCR; TCRdb stores in-frame clones only, minus some. The table records hundreds of thousands of clones, 89% of them present only once. As for treatment: some 20 received Ad26.COV2.S at low or high dose, single or two shots; about 5 received placebo; per-sample allocation not given. The investigators took samples on day 63 after the first vaccine or placebo injection. Sample: peripheral blood, taken in a trial of Ad26.COV2.S vaccine versus placebo. The receptors were sampled from a person aged 18-65 years who received the Ad26.COV2.S COVID-19 vaccine or a placebo.

This chain connects TRBV5-1 to TRBJ2-6; 8 bases agree with TRBD1. CDR1 and CDR2 from the germline V gene are SGHRS and YFSETQ. The V segment lost 4 bases and the J segment 4 bases; nucleotides outside the gene matches: 13. The CDR3 is made up of 18 amino acids. The CDR3 spells CASSPPGQAFGGANVLTF. CDR3 bases: TGCGCCAGCAGCCCACCGGGACAGGCTTTTGGCGGGGCCAACGTCCTGACTTTC. The full variable domain, rest sourced from reference TRBV5-1 and TRBJ2-6, is KAGVTQTPRYLIKTRGQQVTLSCSPISGHRSVSWYQQTPGQGLQFLFEYFSETQRNKGNFPGRFSGRQFSNSRSEMNVSTLELGDSALYLCASSPPGQAFGGANVLTFGAGSRLTVL.

The genes are TRBV9 and TRBJ1-5; 7 positions match TRBD1. The CDR3 is made up of 14 amino acids. CDR1 is SGDLS and CDR2 is YYNGEE in the germline V gene. The ends lost 0 bases at V and 5 bases at J; junction bases unmatched: 2. The DNA of the CDR3 is TGTGCCAGCAGCGTAGAAGGGGGCGATCAGCCCCAGCATTTT. This encodes CASSVEGGDQPQHF.